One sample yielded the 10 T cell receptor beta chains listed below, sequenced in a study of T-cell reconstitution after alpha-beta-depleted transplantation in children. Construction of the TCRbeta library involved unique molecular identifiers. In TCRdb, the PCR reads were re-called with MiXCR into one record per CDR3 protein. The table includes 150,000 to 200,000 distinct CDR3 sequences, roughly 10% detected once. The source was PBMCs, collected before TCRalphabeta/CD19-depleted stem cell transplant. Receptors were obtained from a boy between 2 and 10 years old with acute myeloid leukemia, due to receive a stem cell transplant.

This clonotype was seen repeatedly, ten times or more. The DNA of the CDR3 is TGTGCCACAGGGGGCTTAGCTGGCTACACCTTC. As protein: CATGGLAGYTF. The chain recombines TRBV25-1 with TRBJ1-2; TRBD1 agrees at 8 bases. Germline V gene sequence: CDR1 MGHDK, CDR2 SYGVNS. The CDR3 is 11 residues long. J lost 7 bases, V lost 10 bases, and 5 bases had no gene match.

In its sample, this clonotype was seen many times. The CDR3 region has the DNA TGCGCCAGCAGCCAAGTACAGGGGCGGGGGGAGCAGTTCTTC. It specifies CASSQVQGRGEQFF. The chain carries TRBV4-1 and TRBJ2-1; either TRBD1 or TRBD2 may supply D (7 bases each). CDR3 size: 14 residues. V was pared by 1 base and J by 10 bases, with 14 bases between. CDR1 and CDR2 (germline): MGHRA, YSYEKL.

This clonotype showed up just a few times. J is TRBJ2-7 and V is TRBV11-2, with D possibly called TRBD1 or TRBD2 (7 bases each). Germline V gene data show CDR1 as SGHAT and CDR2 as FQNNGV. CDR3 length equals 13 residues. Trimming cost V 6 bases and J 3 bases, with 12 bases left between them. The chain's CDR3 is CASSSGGGYEQYV. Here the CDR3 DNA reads TGTGCCAGCAGTTCAGGGGGGGGCTACGAGCAGTACGTC.

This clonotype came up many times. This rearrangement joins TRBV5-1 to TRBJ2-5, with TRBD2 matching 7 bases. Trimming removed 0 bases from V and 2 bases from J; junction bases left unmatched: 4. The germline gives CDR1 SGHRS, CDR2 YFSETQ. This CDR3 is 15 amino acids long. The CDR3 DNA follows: TGCGCCAGCAGCTTGGCCGGGACTAATCAAGAGACCCAGTACTTC. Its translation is CASSLAGTNQETQYF.

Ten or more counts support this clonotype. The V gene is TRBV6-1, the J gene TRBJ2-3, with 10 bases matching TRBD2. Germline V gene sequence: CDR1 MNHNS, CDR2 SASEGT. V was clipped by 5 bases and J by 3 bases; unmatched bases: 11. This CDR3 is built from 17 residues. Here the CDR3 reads CASSLWGTSVWTDTQYF. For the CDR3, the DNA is TGTGCCAGCAGTCTATGGGGGACTAGCGTTTGGACAGATACGCAGTATTTT.

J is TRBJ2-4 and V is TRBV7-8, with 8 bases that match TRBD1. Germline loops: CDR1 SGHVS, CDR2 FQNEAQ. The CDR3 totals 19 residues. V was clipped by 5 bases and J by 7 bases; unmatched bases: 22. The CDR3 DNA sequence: TGTGCCAGCAGCCCTTTATGGGGTACGGGACAGGTTTTCGAGAACATTCAGTACTTC. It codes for CASSPLWGTGQVFENIQYF.

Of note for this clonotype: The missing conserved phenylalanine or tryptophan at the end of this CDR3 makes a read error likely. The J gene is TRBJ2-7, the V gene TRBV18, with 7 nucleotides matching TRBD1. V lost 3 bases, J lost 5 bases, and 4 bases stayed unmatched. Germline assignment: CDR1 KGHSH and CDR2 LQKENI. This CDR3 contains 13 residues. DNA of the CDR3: TGTGCCAGCTCACCGACAGGGCTCCACGAGCAGTACTCC. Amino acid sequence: CASSPTGLHEQYS.

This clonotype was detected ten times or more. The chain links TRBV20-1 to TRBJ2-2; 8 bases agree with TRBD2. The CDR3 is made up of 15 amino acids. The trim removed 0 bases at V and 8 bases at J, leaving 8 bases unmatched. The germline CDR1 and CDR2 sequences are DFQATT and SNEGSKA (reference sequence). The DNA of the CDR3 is TGCAGTGCTAGAGATTGGCGGGGGGCATATGGGGAGCTGTTTTTT. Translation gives CSARDWRGAYGELFF.

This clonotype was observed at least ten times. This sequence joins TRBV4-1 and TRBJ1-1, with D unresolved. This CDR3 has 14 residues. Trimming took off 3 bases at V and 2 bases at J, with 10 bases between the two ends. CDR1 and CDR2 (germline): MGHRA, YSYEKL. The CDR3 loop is CASSHARPNTEAFF. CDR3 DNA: TGCGCCAGCAGCCATGCTAGACCTAACACTGAAGCTTTCTTT.

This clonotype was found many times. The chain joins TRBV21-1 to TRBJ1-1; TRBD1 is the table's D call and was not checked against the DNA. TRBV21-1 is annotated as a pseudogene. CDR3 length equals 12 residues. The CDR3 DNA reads TGTGCCAGCAGCAAAGAGGGGGATTCGGCTTTCTTT. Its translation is CASSKEGDSAFF.